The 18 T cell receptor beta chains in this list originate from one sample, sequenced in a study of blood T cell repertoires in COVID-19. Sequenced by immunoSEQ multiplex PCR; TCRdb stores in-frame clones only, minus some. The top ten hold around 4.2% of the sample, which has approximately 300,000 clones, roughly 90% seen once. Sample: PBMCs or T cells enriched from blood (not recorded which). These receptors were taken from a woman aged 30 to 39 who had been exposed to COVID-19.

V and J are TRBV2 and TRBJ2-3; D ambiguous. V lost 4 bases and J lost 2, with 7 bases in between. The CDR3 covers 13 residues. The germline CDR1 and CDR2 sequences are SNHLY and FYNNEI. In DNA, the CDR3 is TGTGCCAGCAGTGGAGGTTTCACAGATACGCAGTATTTT. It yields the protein CASSGGFTDTQYF. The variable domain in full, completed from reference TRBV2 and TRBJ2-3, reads EPEVTQTPSHQVTQMGQEVILRCVPISNHLYFYWYRQILGQKVEFLVSFYNNEISEKSEIFDDQFSVERPDGSNFTLKIRSTKLEDSAMYFCASSGGFTDTQYFGPGTRLTVL.

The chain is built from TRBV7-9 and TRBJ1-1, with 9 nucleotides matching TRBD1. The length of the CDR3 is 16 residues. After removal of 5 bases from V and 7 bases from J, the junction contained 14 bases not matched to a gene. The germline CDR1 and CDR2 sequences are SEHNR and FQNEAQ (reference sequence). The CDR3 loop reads CASSKPGRDRVGEAFF. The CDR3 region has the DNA TGTGCCAGCAGCAAACCCGGTAGGGACAGGGTAGGTGAAGCTTTCTTT.

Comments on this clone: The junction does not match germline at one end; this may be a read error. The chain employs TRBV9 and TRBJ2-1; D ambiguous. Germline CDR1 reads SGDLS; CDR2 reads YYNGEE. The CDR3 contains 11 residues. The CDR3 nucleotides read TGTGCCAGCAGCAACTACTATGAGCAGTTCTTC. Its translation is CASSNYYEQFF.

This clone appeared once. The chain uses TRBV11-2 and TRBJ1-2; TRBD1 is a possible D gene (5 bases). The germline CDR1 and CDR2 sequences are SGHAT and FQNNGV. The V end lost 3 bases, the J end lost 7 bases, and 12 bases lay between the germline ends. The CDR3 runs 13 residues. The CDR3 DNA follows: TGTGCCAGCAGCTTGGGGCAGGCTGTTGGCTACACCTTC. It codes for CASSLGQAVGYTF.

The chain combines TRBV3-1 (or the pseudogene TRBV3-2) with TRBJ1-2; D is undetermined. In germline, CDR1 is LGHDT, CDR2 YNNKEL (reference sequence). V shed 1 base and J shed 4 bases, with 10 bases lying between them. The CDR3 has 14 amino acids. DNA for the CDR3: TGTGCCAGCAGCCAAGGGAACAGACCCTATGGCTACACCTTC. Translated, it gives CASSQGNRPYGYTF.

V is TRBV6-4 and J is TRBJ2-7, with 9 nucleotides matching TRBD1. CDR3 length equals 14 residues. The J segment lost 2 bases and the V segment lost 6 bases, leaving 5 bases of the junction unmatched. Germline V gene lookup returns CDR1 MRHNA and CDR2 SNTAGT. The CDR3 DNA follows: TGTGCCAGCAGCATAGGGACAGGGCCCTACGAGCAGTACTTC. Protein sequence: CASSIGTGPYEQYF.

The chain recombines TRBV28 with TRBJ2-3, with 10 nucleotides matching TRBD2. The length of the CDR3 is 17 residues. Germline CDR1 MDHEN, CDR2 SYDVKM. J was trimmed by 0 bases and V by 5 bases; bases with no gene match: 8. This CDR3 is CASSPWASGGSTDTQYF. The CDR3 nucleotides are TGTGCCAGCAGTCCGTGGGCTAGCGGGGGTAGCACAGATACGCAGTATTTT.

CDR3 sequence reads: CASRSLTGSQYF. The CDR3 region has the DNA TGTGCCAGCAGATCACTTACCGGGTCCCAGTACTTC. The chain has TRBV6-5 and TRBJ2-5; D unresolved. The V gene lost 6 bases and the J gene lost 9 bases, with 14 bases spanning the gap. Germline assignment: CDR1 MNHEY and CDR2 SVGAGI. The CDR3 is 12 amino acids.

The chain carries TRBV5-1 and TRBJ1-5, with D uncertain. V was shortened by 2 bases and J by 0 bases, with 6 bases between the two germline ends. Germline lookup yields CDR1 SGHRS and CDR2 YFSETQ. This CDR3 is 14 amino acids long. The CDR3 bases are TGCGCCAGCAGCTTCGGGAATAGCAATCAGCCCCAGCATTTT. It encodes CASSFGNSNQPQHF. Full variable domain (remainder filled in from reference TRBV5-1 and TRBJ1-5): KAGVTQTPRYLIKTRGQQVTLSCSPISGHRSVSWYQQTPGQGLQFLFEYFSETQRNKGNFPGRFSGRQFSNSRSEMNVSTLELGDSALYLCASSFGNSNQPQHFGDGTRLSIL.

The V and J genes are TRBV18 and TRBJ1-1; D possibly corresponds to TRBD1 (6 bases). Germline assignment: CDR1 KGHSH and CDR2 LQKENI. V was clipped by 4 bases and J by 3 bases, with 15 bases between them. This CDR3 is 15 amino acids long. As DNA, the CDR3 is TGTGCCAGCTCACATTTACAGGGACCCGACACTGAAGCTTTCTTT. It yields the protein CASSHLQGPDTEAFF.

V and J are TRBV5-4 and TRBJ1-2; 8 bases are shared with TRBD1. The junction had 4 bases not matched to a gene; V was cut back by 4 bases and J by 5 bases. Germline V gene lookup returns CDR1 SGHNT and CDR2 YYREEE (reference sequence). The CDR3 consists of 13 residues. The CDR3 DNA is TGTGCCAGCAGCCGAGGACAGGGTTATGGCTACACCTTC. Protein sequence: CASSRGQGYGYTF.

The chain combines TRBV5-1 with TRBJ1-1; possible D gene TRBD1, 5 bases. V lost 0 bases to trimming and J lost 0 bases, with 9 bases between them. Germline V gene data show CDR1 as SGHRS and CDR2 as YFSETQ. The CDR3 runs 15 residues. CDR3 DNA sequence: TGCGCCAGCAGCTTGGTTCGGGGGTTGAACACTGAAGCTTTCTTT. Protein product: CASSLVRGLNTEAFF.

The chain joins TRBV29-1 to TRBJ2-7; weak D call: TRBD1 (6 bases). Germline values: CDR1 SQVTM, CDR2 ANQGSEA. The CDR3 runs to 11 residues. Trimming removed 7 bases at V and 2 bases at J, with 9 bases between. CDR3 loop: CSGTVAYEQYF. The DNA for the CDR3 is TGCAGCGGGACAGTAGCCTACGAGCAGTACTTC.

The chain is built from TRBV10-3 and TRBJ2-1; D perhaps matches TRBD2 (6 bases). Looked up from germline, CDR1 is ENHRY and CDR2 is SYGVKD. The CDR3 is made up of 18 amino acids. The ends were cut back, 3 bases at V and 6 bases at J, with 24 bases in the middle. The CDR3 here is CAISDFTLAFADSNEQFF. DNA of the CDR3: TGTGCCATCAGTGACTTCACGCTAGCGTTCGCCGACAGCAATGAGCAGTTCTTC.

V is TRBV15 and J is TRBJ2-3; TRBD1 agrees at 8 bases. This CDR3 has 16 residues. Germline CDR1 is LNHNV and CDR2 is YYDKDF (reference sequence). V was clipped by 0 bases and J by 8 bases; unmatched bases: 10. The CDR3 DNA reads TGTGCCACCAGCAGAGAGAATCGACAGGGGCGAGCTACGCAGTATTTT. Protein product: CATSRENRQGRATQYF.

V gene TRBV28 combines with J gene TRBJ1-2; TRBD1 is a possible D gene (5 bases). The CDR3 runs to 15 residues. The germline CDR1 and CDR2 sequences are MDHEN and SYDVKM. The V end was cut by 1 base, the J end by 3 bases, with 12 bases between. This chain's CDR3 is CASSLSPGTYYGYTF. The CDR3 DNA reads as TGTGCCAGCAGTTTATCCCCTGGGACTTACTATGGCTACACCTTC.

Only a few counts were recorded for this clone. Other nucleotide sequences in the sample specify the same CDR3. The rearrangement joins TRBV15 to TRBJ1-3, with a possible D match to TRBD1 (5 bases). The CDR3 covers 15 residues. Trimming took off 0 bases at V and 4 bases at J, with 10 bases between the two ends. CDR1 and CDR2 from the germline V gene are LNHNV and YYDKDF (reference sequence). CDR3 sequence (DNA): TGTGCCACCAGCAGAGAAGGGGAAGGGGGAAACACCATATATTTT. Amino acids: CATSREGEGGNTIYF.

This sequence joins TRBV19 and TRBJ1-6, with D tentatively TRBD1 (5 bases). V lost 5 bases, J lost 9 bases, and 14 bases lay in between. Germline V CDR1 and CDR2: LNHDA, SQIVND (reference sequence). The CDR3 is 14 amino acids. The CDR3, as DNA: TGTGCCAGTAGTTTCGGGGCGCGGGGTTCACCCCTCCACTTT. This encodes CASSFGARGSPLHF. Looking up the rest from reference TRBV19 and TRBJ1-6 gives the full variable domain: DGGITQSPKYLFRKEGQNVTLSCEQNLNHDAMYWYRQDPGQGLRLIYYSQIVNDFQKGDIAEGYSVSREKKESFPLTVTSAQKNPTAFYLCASSFGARGSPLHFGNGTRLTVT.